What follows is one T cell receptor beta chain and its context. Only in-frame clones appear in the TCRdb table, and some are missing; sequencing was by immunoSEQ multiplex PCR. The table has about 70,000 clones, roughly 90% seen once. The entry originates in a study of blood T cell repertoires in COVID-19. The V and J ends lost 8 bases and 4 bases respectively, with 11 bases between them. CDR1 and CDR2 (germline): MNHEY, SMNVEV (reference sequence). This CDR3 spans 12 amino acids. This sequence was found in a man in his fifties or sixties with acute or convalescent COVID-19. J is TRBJ1-2 and V is TRBV27, with unresolved D. Sequencing was performed on peripheral blood. The CDR3 nucleotides read TGTGCCAGCGGATCAACAGCCTATGGCTACACCTTC. As protein: CASGSTAYGYTF.